These 14 T cell receptor beta chains were all obtained from the same sample, sequenced in a study of T cell responses to AZD1222 COVID-19 vaccine. Repertoires were generated with immunoSEQ multiplex PCR, while TCRdb's copy carries only in-frame clones and drops some. The table records 120,000 to 150,000 clones, approximately 91% of them present only once. The sequenced sample was peripheral blood, obtained on day 0 of AZD1222 vaccination. The receptors here all came from an adult in good health.

The genes are TRBV7-8 and TRBJ1-5; no definite D call. CDR3 length: 14 amino acids. Trimming removed 1 base at V and 1 base at J, with 5 bases between. The germline V gene has CDR1 SGHVS and CDR2 FQNEAQ. The CDR3 DNA follows: TGTGCCAGCAGCTTAGTAGGGAGCAATCAGCCCCAGCATTTT. This sequence encodes CASSLVGSNQPQHF. Combining the CDR3 with reference TRBV7-8 and TRBJ1-5 gives the whole variable domain GAGVSQSPRYKVAKRGQDVALRCDPISGHVSLFWYQQALGQGPEFLTYFQNEAQLDKSGLPSDRFFAERPEGSVSTLKIQRTQQEDSAVYLCASSLVGSNQPQHFGDGTRLSIL.

The chain uses TRBV6-5 and TRBJ2-5; D call uncertain. The CDR3 runs 14 residues. CDR1 is MNHEY, CDR2 SVGAGI, per germline. With 2 bases removed from V and 4 bases from J, the gap between germline ends came to 11 bases. The CDR3 DNA reads as TGTGCCAGCAGTTACGACGGTTTACGAGAGACCCAGTACTTC. Protein product: CASSYDGLRETQYF.

The V gene is TRBV11-3, the J gene TRBJ2-3, with a possible D match to TRBD2 (5 bases). Between the trimmed V and J ends, which lost 4 bases and 0 bases, there was a span of 8 bases. This CDR3 spans 14 amino acids. The germline V gene encodes CDR1 SGHNT and CDR2 YENEEA. CDR3 coding DNA: TGTGCCAGCAGCTCGGGATCTAGCACAGATACGCAGTATTTT. This codes for CASSSGSSTDTQYF.

This CDR3 reads CAIRGEPNNSPLHF. CDR3 in DNA: TGTGCCATCAGGGGGGAACCAAACAATTCACCCCTCCACTTT. The rearrangement uses TRBV10-3 and TRBJ1-6, with D perhaps matching TRBD1 (5 bases). The CDR3 is 14 amino acids. CDR1 is ENHRY, CDR2 SYGVKD, per germline. V shed 6 bases and J shed 7 bases, with 13 bases lying between them.

This chain uses TRBV2 with TRBJ1-2, with unresolved D. Looked up from germline, CDR1 is SNHLY and CDR2 is FYNNEI. CDR3 length equals 14 residues. V shed 4 bases and J shed 2 bases, with 11 bases lying between them. CDR3 residues: CASSARTANYGYTF. CDR3 DNA sequence: TGTGCCAGCAGTGCACGGACGGCGAACTATGGCTACACCTTC.

The rearrangement uses TRBV5-1 and TRBJ1-1; D unresolved. The CDR3 length is 14 residues. V shed 0 bases and J shed 0 bases, with 6 bases lying between them. Germline CDR1 reads SGHRS; CDR2 reads YFSETQ. The CDR3 DNA sequence: TGCGCCAGCAGCTTGGAACAGCTGAACACTGAAGCTTTCTTT. Protein product: CASSLEQLNTEAFF.

This clone is a singleton in its sample. This chain joins TRBV7-5 and TRBJ1-2. TRBV7-5 is reported as a pseudogene. The length of the CDR3 is 13 residues. The CDR3 is CARKAGRSYGYTF. In nucleotides, the CDR3 is TGTGCCAGAAAAGCGGGACGGTCCTATGGCTACACCTTC.

The table lists this clone with a few counts. The CDR3 sequence is CASTTGLVEVNEQFF. The CDR3 DNA follows: TGTGCCAGCACCACTGGACTAGTTGAGGTCAATGAGCAGTTCTTC. The chain carries TRBV28 and TRBJ2-1, with TRBD2 identical over 7 bases. The CDR3 covers 15 residues. The ends lost 7 bases at V and 6 bases at J; junction bases unmatched: 12. Germline CDR1 MDHEN, CDR2 SYDVKM.

This sequence joins TRBV23-1 and TRBJ2-5; D possibly corresponds to TRBD1 (6 bases). TRBV23-1 is annotated as an ORF whose role is uncertain. V shed 0 bases and J shed 0 bases, with 17 bases lying between them. The CDR3 runs 18 residues. CDR3 DNA sequence: TGCGCCAGCAGTCAATCGCTAGCAGGGGCTTCGTACCAAGAGACCCAGTACTTC. It codes for CASSQSLAGASYQETQYF.

The chain has TRBV5-8 and TRBJ2-3, with D possibly being TRBD1 or TRBD2 (7 bases each). The V end was cut by 0 bases, the J end by 2 bases, with 19 bases between. The germline V gene encodes CDR1 SGHTS and CDR2 YDEGEE. This CDR3 has 18 residues. CDR3 sequence (DNA): TGTGCCAGCAGCTTGGCCAGGGGGAGCGGGACAATCACAGATACGCAGTATTTT. Encoded protein: CASSLARGSGTITDTQYF. The variable domain in full, with the rest retrieved from reference TRBV5-8 and TRBJ2-3, is EAGVTQSPTHLIKTRGQQATLRCSPISGHTSVYWYQQALGLGLQFLLWYDEGEERNRGNFPPRFSGRQFPNYSSELNVNALELEDSALYLCASSLARGSGTITDTQYFGPGTRLTVL.

The chain joins TRBV9 to TRBJ1-2; tentative D call: TRBD1 (5 bases). V dropped 3 bases and J dropped 3 bases, with 15 bases sitting between them. From germline, CDR1 is SGDLS and CDR2 YYNGEE. This CDR3 comprises 15 residues. The CDR3 DNA reads TGTGCCAGCAGCGCAGGCCGGGACGGGGACTATGGCTACACCTTC. It is translated as CASSAGRDGDYGYTF.

The CDR3, as DNA: TGTGCCAGCAGTGAAAGCTGGGGCGTCGCAGGGGCCTATGGCTACACCTTC. It translates to CASSESWGVAGAYGYTF. The chain joins TRBV6-1 to TRBJ1-2; perhaps TRBD1 as D (6 bases). The CDR3 runs 17 residues. Germline V CDR1 and CDR2: MNHNS, SASEGT. V gave up 2 bases and J gave up 4 bases, with 20 bases separating them.

The table lists this clone with a count of one. The chain carries TRBV19 and TRBJ1-3, with unresolved D. The ends were cut back, 10 bases at V and 2 bases at J, with 6 bases in the middle. The CDR3 has 11 residues. In germline, CDR1 is LNHDA, CDR2 SQIVND (reference sequence). The CDR3 is CATQPGNTIYF. Here the CDR3 DNA reads TGTGCCACCCAGCCTGGAAACACCATATATTTT.

The chain carries TRBV7-9 and TRBJ2-7, with D perhaps assigned TRBD1 or TRBD2 (7 bases each). V lost 2 bases to trimming and J lost 3 bases, with 14 bases between them. Germline V lookup: CDR1 SEHNR, CDR2 FQNEAQ (reference sequence). The length of the CDR3 is 15 residues. The CDR3 DNA sequence: TGTGCCAGCAGCTTAAGACAGGGAGGGTTCTACGAGCAGTACTTC. It translates to CASSLRQGGFYEQYF. Variable domain in full (rest from reference TRBV7-9 and TRBJ2-7): DTGVSQNPRHKITKRGQNVTFRCDPISEHNRLYWYRQTLGQGPEFLTYFQNEAQLEKSRLLSDRFSAERPKGSFSTLEIQRTEQGDSAMYLCASSLRQGGFYEQYFGPGTRLTVT.